This is a list of T cell receptor beta chains from one sample in a study of vaccination and CD4 T cells after COVID-19. A single record per CDR3 protein comes from TCRdb applying MiXCR to the PCR reads. The sample holds approximately 15,000 distinct CDR3 sequences; around 52% are singletons and the top ten take about 9.4%. Antigens for these TCRs are unknown. The sample comprised CD4+ T cells from blood, cultured in vitro. These receptors all come from a human donor who had recovered from COVID-19. Each CDR3 is given with its conserved first and last residue. D genes are given only for firm matches. Not every row has a clone size; where given, it reads once, few, many or a size class.

TRBV30	.	TRBJ1-6	.	14	CAWNPGTQNSPLHF	TGTGCCTGGAACCCGGGCACACAGAATTCACCCCTCCACTTT
TRBV6-2/TRBV6-3	TRBD2	TRBJ2-7	.	15	CASSSTSGRQYEQYF	TGTGCCAGCAGTTCGACTAGCGGGAGGCAATACGAGCAGTACTTC
TRBV10-2	TRBD1	TRBJ1-2	.	16	CASSSGQGGHNYGYTF	TGCGCCAGCAGTTCCGGACAGGGAGGGCATAACTATGGCTACACCTTC
TRBV29-1	.	TRBJ1-1	.	14	CSVEEHRANTEAFF	TGCAGCGTTGAAGAGCACAGGGCGAACACTGAAGCTTTCTTT
TRBV29-1	.	TRBJ1-1	once	10	CSLPNTEAFF	TGCAGCCTACCGAACACTGAAGCTTTCTTT
TRBV20-1	.	TRBJ1-2	few	13	CSARVWEGYGYTF	TGCAGTGCTAGAGTGTGGGAGGGCTATGGCTACACCTTC
TRBV10-3	TRBD1	TRBJ1-1	.	13	CATGTGDSTEAFF	TGTGCCACCGGGACAGGGGATTCCACTGAAGCTTTCTTT
TRBV12-3/TRBV12-4	.	TRBJ1-1	.	14	CASSPQQGGTEAFF	TGTGCCAGCAGTCCTCAACAGGGAGGCACTGAAGCTTTCTTT
TRBV15	.	TRBJ2-7	few	16	CATSRDPGGQTYEQYF	TGTGCCACCAGCAGAGATCCGGGCGGGCAGACCTACGAGCAGTACTTC
TRBV12-3/TRBV12-4	.	TRBJ2-2	.	15	CASTPSRGGTGELFF	TGTGCCAGCACCCCGAGCCGGGGAGGAACCGGGGAGCTGTTTTTT
TRBV20-1	TRBD2	TRBJ2-2	few	15	CSVPGLAGDTGELFF	TGCAGTGTCCCGGGACTAGCGGGAGATACCGGGGAGCTGTTTTTT
TRBV6-5	.	TRBJ1-3	.	12	CASSYSLNTIYF	TGTGCCAGCAGTTACTCCCTGAACACCATATATTTT
TRBV27	.	TRBJ1-1	few	14	CASRLPGTSRQAFF	TGTGCCAGCAGACTGCCCGGGACGTCGAGGCAAGCTTTCTTT
TRBV27	.	TRBJ1-2	few	15	CASSFRVGGIYGYTF	TGTGCCAGCAGTTTTAGGGTAGGAGGAATCTATGGCTACACCTTC
TRBV28	.	TRBJ1-5	once	15	CASSQLEGGNQPQHF	TGTGCCAGCAGCCAATTGGAGGGGGGCAATCAGCCCCAGCATTTT
TRBV19	TRBD1	TRBJ1-2	few	13	CASLDRAKNGYTF	TGTGCCTCTTTAGACAGGGCCAAGAATGGCTACACCTTC
TRBV7-9	.	TRBJ1-4	few	13	CASSYIQGRKLFF	TGTGCCAGCAGCTACATACAGGGTCGAAAACTGTTTTTT
TRBV7-3	.	TRBJ1-1	few	13	CASSLNRNTEAFF	TGTGCCAGCAGCTTAAACAGAAACACTGAAGCTTTCTTT
TRBV12-3/TRBV12-4	.	TRBJ1-2	.	13	CASKLSGPRGYTF	TGTGCCAGCAAATTAAGCGGACCCAGGGGCTACACCTTC
TRBV6-1	TRBD1	TRBJ1-2	.	13	CASSLGGDYGYTF	TGTGCCAGCAGCCTAGGGGGCGACTATGGCTACACCTTC
TRBV7-8	.	TRBJ2-1	.	14	CASSLVWERNEQFF	TGTGCCAGCAGCTTAGTATGGGAGAGGAATGAGCAGTTCTTC
TRBV29-1	.	TRBJ1-5	.	14	CSVTQGPGNQPQHF	TGCAGCGTGACTCAGGGGCCGGGCAATCAGCCCCAGCATTTT
TRBV12-3/TRBV12-4	.	TRBJ1-1	.	12	CASSLLNTEAFF	TGTGCCAGCAGTTTACTGAACACTGAAGCTTTCTTT
TRBV29-1	.	TRBJ1-1	.	16	CSAKTGTPSMNTEAFF	TGCAGCGCCAAGACAGGAACCCCATCTATGAACACTGAAGCTTTCTTT
TRBV19	.	TRBJ2-3	once	14	CASTGRWSLDTQYF	TGTGCCAGTACCGGTCGGTGGAGTTTAGATACGCAGTATTTT
TRBV7-8	.	TRBJ1-3	few	15	CASSLGTSWGNTIYF	TGTGCCAGCAGCTTAGGGACCAGCTGGGGAAACACCATATATTTT
TRBV28	.	TRBJ1-3	.	12	CASSFLGNTIYF	TGTGCCAGCAGTTTTCTTGGAAACACCATATATTTT
TRBV5-1	.	TRBJ2-1	.	15	CASSLERAASNEQFF	TGCGCCAGCAGCTTGGAAAGGGCCGCGAGCAATGAGCAGTTCTTC
TRBV6-1	.	TRBJ1-2	few	12	CAIPGVYYGYTF	TGTGCCATCCCGGGTGTTTACTATGGCTACACCTTC
TRBV19	TRBD1	TRBJ2-7	.	19	CASSIAVGVMGTDSYEQYF	TGTGCCAGTAGTATAGCCGTCGGTGTCATGGGGACAGACTCCTACGAGCAGTACTTC
TRBV27	.	TRBJ1-1	.	19	CASSSEFGGPWTMNTEAFF	TGTGCCAGCAGTTCGGAGTTCGGGGGACCTTGGACCATGAACACTGAAGCTTTCTTT
TRBV10-1	.	TRBJ1-6	few	14	CASSESGARSPLHF	TGCGCCAGCAGTGAGTCAGGGGCTCGATCACCCCTCCACTTT
TRBV6-1	TRBD1	TRBJ1-5	few	14	CASSRTGGNQPQHF	TGTGCCAGCAGCCGGACAGGGGGGAATCAGCCCCAGCATTTT
TRBV7-2	.	TRBJ1-1	.	12	CASSLGQFEAFF	TGTGCCAGCAGCTTAGGGCAGTTCGAAGCTTTCTTT
TRBV4-1	.	TRBJ1-1	.	16	CASSQGKGEKRSEAFF	TGCGCCAGCAGCCAAGGAAAGGGGGAGAAGCGGTCTGAAGCTTTCTTT
TRBV4-1	.	TRBJ2-3	.	16	CASSQDRTGRGDTQYF	TGCGCCAGCAGCCAAGATCGGACAGGGAGGGGAGATACGCAGTATTTT
TRBV19	.	TRBJ1-2	.	13	CASGRQDLRGYTF	TGTGCCAGTGGTAGACAGGATCTGCGGGGCTACACCTTC